The 9 T cell receptor beta chains presented below share a single source sample, sequenced in a study of T cell responses to AZD1222 COVID-19 vaccine. Only in-frame clones appear in the TCRdb table, and some are missing; sequencing was by immunoSEQ multiplex PCR. This sample has about 120,000 clones, with around nine tenths found just once. The material sequenced was peripheral blood, taken on day 0 of AZD1222 vaccination. The receptors come from an adult in good health.

J is TRBJ2-3 and V is TRBV10-1; 8 positions match TRBD2. The junction had 4 bases not matched to a gene; V was cut back by 2 bases and J by 0 bases. The length of the CDR3 is 16 residues. Germline CDR1 and CDR2: WNHNN and SYGVQD (reference sequence). The CDR3 coding sequence is TGCGCCAGCAGTGAGAGTAGCGGGACTAGCACAGATACGCAGTATTTT. Translation gives CASSESSGTSTDTQYF.

This rearrangement joins TRBV6-1 to TRBJ2-7, with D tentatively TRBD2 (5 bases). The V end was cut by 2 bases, the J end by 1 base, with 6 bases between. CDR3 length equals 13 residues. Germline CDR1 and CDR2: MNHNS and SASEGT. The CDR3: CASSESGSYEQYF. The CDR3 DNA reads TGTGCCAGCAGTGAATCGGGGTCCTACGAGCAGTACTTC.

This sequence joins TRBV2 and TRBJ2-7, with TRBD1 as a possible D gene (6 bases). The CDR3 covers 12 residues. V was cut by 1 base and J by 6 bases, with 7 bases left in between. The germline gives CDR1 SNHLY, CDR2 FYNNEI. For the CDR3, the DNA is TGTGCCAGCAGTGAAGTGGGGGCCGAGCAGTACTTC. It codes for CASSEVGAEQYF.

The rearrangement uses TRBV19 and TRBJ1-5; TRBD1 matches 9 bases. There are 15 residues in the CDR3. With V trimmed by 5 bases and J by 6 bases, 8 bases remained unmatched. Germline V CDR1 and CDR2: LNHDA, SQIVND (reference sequence). CDR3 nucleotide sequence: TGTGCCAGTAGTCCACAGGGGGCCTTAGGTCAGCCCCAGCATTTT. Translated: CASSPQGALGQPQHF.

This chain connects TRBV11-2 to TRBJ1-6; D may be TRBD1 (6 bases). V was pared by 5 bases and J by 10 bases, with 15 bases between. CDR1 is SGHAT and CDR2 is FQNNGV in the germline V gene. This CDR3 contains 14 residues. CDR3 in amino acids: CASSLTGSRSPLHF. DNA for the CDR3: TGTGCCAGCAGCCTAACAGGGTCTAGGTCACCCCTCCACTTT.

This sequence joins TRBV5-4 and TRBJ2-7; tentative D call: TRBD2 (7 bases). V shed 5 bases and J shed 1 base, with 19 bases lying between them. The CDR3 sequence is 16 residues long. Germline CDR1 and CDR2: SGHNT and YYREEE (reference sequence). CDR3 region: CASSSGGRGDSYEQYF. The CDR3 DNA reads TGTGCCAGCAGTTCGGGGGGCCGGGGGGATTCCTACGAGCAGTACTTC.

The V gene is TRBV4-2, the J gene TRBJ2-5; 9 nucleotides match TRBD1. Germline V gives CDR1 LGHNA, CDR2 YNFKEQ. Trimming at V came to 1 base and at J to 4 bases, leaving 10 bases not matched to a gene. The length of the CDR3 is 17 residues. CDR3 residues: CASSQGSNRGRGETQYF. The DNA for the CDR3 is TGTGCCAGCAGCCAAGGAAGTAACAGGGGGCGAGGAGAGACCCAGTACTTC.

This chain connects TRBV7-9 to TRBJ2-2; D gene ambiguous. Germline-derived CDR1 and CDR2 are SEHNR and FQNEAQ (reference sequence). This CDR3 region has 13 residues. V shed 5 bases and J shed 0 bases, with 4 bases lying between them. CDR3 nucleotides: TGTGCCAGCAGCCCAGCGAACACCGGGGAGCTGTTTTTT. This codes for CASSPANTGELFF.

V is TRBV6-5 and J is TRBJ2-7; the D call may be TRBD1 or TRBD2 (6 bases each). CDR3 length: 15 residues. CDR1 and CDR2 (germline): MNHEY, SVGAGI. Trimming took 10 bases from V and 5 from J, leaving 24 bases between them. CDR3 DNA: TGTGCCACTAGGGGGGCCCTCGACGGCAGCCACGAGCAGTACTTC. It is translated as CATRGALDGSHEQYF.